This T cell receptor beta chain stems from a study of human T cells and chemical hapten exposure. Whole-study context: Small pooled library volume differences mainly caused per-sample TCR yield variation. General study findings and limits: DPC sensitization did not alter TCRs above 1 in 1000 frequency.

Trimming took 0 bases from V and 6 from J, leaving 15 bases between them. The germline gives CDR1 DFQATT, CDR2 SNEGSKA (reference sequence). The CDR3 contains 14 residues. Attachment of unique molecular identifiers to individual cDNA molecules was performed in the library. Under the authors' procedure: Samples contained a median of 95,638 TCRs, with a range of about 23,224 to 700,000. TCRdb independently ran MiXCR on the RACE reads; one entry per CDR3 protein. TCRdb's processing, not the study's, gives the V and J calls here. The table records roughly 120,000 distinct CDR3 sequences, approximately 8.3% of them present only once. Time point of the sample: healthy volunteer bleed at 2 weeks. Total RNA was extracted from unfractionated whole blood. To note about this clonotype: No antigen is known for it.

The sequencing sample was made of whole blood. The source of this sequence is a male donor in good health. Some clones in this sample may be carry-over from other donors' samples. The chain is built from TRBV20-1 and TRBJ2-7; possibly TRBD2 for D (5 bases). For the CDR3, the DNA is TGCAGTGCTAGAGATTCAAACGGACTGCTCGAGCAGTACTTC. Its translation: CSARDSNGLLEQYF.